The T cell receptor beta chain described here comes from a study of T cells in narcolepsy. Study context: Healthy controls were enrolled alongside patients with narcolepsy type 1 or type 2. Study-wide results and limits: Healthy controls reportedly lacked the autoreactive clonotypes serially found in patients' blood.

Sequencing used immunoSEQ multiplex PCR; TCRdb keeps in-frame clones, though not all of them. The sample records tens of thousands of clones, over 80% being singletons. This clone was seen only once. What it binds is not known. The germline V gene has CDR1 GTSNPN and CDR2 SVGIG (reference sequence). V lost 0 bases and J lost 5, with 10 bases in between. This CDR3 contains 14 residues. Specimen: memory (CD45RA-) CD4+ T cells from blood. The receptor comes from a human donor in good health. This chain links TRBV30 with TRBJ2-2; a possible D gene is TRBD1 (6 bases). CDR3 in DNA: TGTGCCTGGAGTGTTGGGACAACTACCGGGGAGCTGTTTTTT. It specifies CAWSVGTTTGELFF.